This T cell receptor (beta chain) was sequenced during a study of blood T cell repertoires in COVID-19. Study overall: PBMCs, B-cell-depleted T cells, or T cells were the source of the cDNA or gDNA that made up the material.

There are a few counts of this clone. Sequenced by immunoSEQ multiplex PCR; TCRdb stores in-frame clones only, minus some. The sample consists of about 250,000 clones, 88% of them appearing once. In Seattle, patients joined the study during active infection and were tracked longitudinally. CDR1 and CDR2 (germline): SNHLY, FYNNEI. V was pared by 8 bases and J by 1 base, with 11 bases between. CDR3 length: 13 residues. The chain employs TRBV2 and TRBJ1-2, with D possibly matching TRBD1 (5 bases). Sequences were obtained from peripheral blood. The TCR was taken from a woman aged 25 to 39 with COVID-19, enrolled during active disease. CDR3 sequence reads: CASLLDSNYGYTF. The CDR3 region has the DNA TGTGCCAGCTTATTAGACAGTAACTATGGCTACACCTTC. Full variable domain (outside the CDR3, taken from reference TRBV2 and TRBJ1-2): EPEVTQTPSHQVTQMGQEVILRCVPISNHLYFYWYRQILGQKVEFLVSFYNNEISEKSEIFDDQFSVERPDGSNFTLKIRSTKLEDSAMYFCASLLDSNYGYTFGSGTRLTVV.